This passage covers 5 T cell receptor beta chains from one sample sequenced in a study of blood T cell repertoires in COVID-19. Using immunoSEQ multiplex PCR, the repertoire was profiled, and TCRdb retains in-frame clones only, with some absent. The profile shows under 250,000 clones, 65% to 85% of them singletons. The sample taken for sequencing was peripheral blood. Receptors originate from a woman aged 25 to 39 who had recovered from COVID-19.

The chain uses TRBV6-5 and TRBJ1-3; maybe TRBD1 (5 bases). Trimming stripped 6 bases from V and 7 bases from J, with 19 bases between. The CDR3 spans 15 residues. Germline V gene lookup returns CDR1 MNHEY and CDR2 SVGAGI. The CDR3, as DNA: TGTGCCAGCAGCCCCCCGGGGGGTATGTGGAACACCATATATTTT. It is translated as CASSPPGGMWNTIYF.

This rearrangement joins TRBV4-2 to TRBJ1-5, with D maybe TRBD1 (5 bases). Germline V gene sequence: CDR1 LGHNA, CDR2 YNFKEQ. V was shortened by 3 bases and J by 1 base, with 16 bases between the two germline ends. This CDR3 is 17 amino acids long. The CDR3 DNA follows: TGTGCCAGCAGCCACAAGGATACAGGCCCCAGCAATCAGCCCCAGCATTTT. As protein: CASSHKDTGPSNQPQHF.

The rearrangement joins TRBV14 to TRBJ1-6; tentative D call: TRBD1 (6 bases). The CDR3 runs 13 residues. The V end was cut by 5 bases, the J end by 9 bases, with 11 bases between. CDR1 is SGHDN, CDR2 FVKESK, per germline. CDR3 protein: CASSWTDSSPLHF. CDR3 DNA sequence: TGTGCCAGCAGCTGGACAGACTCTTCACCCCTCCACTTT. Combining the CDR3 with reference TRBV14 and TRBJ1-6 gives the whole variable domain EAGVTQFPSHSVIEKGQTVTLRCDPISGHDNLYWYRRVMGKEIKFLLHFVKESKQDESGMPNNRFLAERTGGTYSTLKVQPAELEDSGVYFCASSWTDSSPLHFGNGTRLTVT.

The gene calls are TRBV6-7 and TRBJ1-5; TRBD1 agrees at 9 bases. TRBV6-7 is given ORF status, its function remaining uncertain. V dropped 5 bases and J dropped 7; count of bases not matched to a gene: 15. The CDR3 covers 17 residues. The CDR3 DNA is TGTGCCAGCAGTACCCCCGGCCAGGGACAGGGTGAACAGCCCCAGCATTTT. Residues: CASSTPGQGQGEQPQHF.

This clone is a singleton in its sample. The CDR3 coding sequence is TGTGCCAGCAGTTTACTAGCGGGAGTAATTGAGACCCAGTACTTC. Its protein product is CASSLLAGVIETQYF. The rearrangement links TRBV28 to TRBJ2-5; 10 bases are shared with TRBD2. Germline V lookup: CDR1 MDHEN, CDR2 SYDVKM. The junction had 5 bases not matched to a gene; V was cut back by 2 bases and J by 5 bases. The CDR3 is 15 amino acids.